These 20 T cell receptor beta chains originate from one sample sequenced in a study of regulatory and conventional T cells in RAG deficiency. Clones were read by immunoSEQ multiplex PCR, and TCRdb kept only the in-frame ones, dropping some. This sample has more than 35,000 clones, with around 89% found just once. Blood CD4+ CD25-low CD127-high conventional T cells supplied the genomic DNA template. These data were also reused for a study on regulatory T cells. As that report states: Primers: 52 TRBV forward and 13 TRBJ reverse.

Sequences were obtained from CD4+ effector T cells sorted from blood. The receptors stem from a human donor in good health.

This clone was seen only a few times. The CDR3 reads CASSPGTGRNRLFF. In DNA, the CDR3 is TGTGCCAGCAGTCCCGGGACAGGGAGGAATCGACTGTTTTTT. The rearrangement links TRBV14 to TRBJ1-4; 9 bases match TRBD1. Unmatched junction bases numbered 12, after V lost 6 bases and J lost 13 bases. The length of the CDR3 is 14 residues. The germline gives CDR1 SGHDN, CDR2 FVKESK.

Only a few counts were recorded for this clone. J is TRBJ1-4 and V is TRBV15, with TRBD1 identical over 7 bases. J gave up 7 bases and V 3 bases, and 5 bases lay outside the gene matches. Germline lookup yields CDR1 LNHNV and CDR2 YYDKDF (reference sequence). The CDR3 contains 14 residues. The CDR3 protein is CATSSQGGSEKLFF. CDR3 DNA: TGTGCCACCAGCAGTCAGGGGGGGAGTGAAAAACTGTTTTTT.

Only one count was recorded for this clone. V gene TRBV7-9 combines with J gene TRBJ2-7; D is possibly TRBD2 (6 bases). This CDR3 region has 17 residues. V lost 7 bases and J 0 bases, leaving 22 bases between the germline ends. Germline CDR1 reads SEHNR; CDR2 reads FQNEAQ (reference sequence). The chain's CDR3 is CASTVPPGTPTSYEQYF. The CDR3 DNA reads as TGTGCCAGCACCGTGCCCCCCGGGACTCCCACCTCCTACGAGCAGTACTTC. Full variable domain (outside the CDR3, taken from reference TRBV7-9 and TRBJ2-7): DTGVSQNPRHKITKRGQNVTFRCDPISEHNRLYWYRQTLGQGPEFLTYFQNEAQLEKSRLLSDRFSAERPKGSFSTLEIQRTEQGDSAMYLCASTVPPGTPTSYEQYFGPGTRLTVT.

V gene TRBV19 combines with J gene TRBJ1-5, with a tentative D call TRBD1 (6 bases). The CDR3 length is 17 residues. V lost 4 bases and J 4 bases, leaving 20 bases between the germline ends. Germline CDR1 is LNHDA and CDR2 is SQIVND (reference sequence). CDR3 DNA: TGTGCCAGTAGTACAAAAAACACAGACAGGAAAAATCAGCCCCAGCATTTT. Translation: CASSTKNTDRKNQPQHF.

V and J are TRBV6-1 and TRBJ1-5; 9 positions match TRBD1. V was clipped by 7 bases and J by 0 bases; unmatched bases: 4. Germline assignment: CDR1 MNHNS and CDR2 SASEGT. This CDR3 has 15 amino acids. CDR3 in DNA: TGTGCCAGCAATGACAGGGGGAATAGCAATCAGCCCCAGCATTTT. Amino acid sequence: CASNDRGNSNQPQHF.

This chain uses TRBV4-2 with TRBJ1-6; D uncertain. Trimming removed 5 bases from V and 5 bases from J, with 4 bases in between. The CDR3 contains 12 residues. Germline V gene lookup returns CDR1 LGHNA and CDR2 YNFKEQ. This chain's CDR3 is CASSFNNSPLHF. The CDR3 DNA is TGTGCCAGCAGCTTTAATAATTCACCCCTCCACTTT.

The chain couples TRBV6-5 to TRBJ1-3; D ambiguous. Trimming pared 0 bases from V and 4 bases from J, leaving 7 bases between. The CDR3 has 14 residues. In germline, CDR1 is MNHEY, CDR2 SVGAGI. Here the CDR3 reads CASSYSHLGNTIYF. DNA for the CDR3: TGTGCCAGCAGTTACTCCCACCTCGGAAACACCATATATTTT.

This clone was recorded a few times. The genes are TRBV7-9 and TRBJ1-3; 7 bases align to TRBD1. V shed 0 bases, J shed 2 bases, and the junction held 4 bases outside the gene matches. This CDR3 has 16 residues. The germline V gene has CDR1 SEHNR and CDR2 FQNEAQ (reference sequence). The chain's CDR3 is CASSLAVTGPGNTIYF. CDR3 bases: TGTGCCAGCAGCTTAGCAGTGACAGGGCCTGGAAACACCATATATTTT.

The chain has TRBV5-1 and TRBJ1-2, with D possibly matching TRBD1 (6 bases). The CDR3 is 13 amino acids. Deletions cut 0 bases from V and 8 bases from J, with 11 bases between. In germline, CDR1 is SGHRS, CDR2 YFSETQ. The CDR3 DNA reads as TGCGCCAGCAGCTTGGGACAGGCGGAGGGCTACACCTTC. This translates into CASSLGQAEGYTF.

CDR3 nucleotide sequence: TGTGCCAGCAGGGAACTAGCGGACGGGGAGCTGTTTTTT. It codes for CASRELADGELFF. This rearrangement joins TRBV6-1 to TRBJ2-2, with 8 bases that match TRBD2. Germline lookup yields CDR1 MNHNS and CDR2 SASEGT. After removal of 6 bases from V and 7 bases from J, the junction contained 4 bases not matched to a gene. The CDR3 totals 13 residues.

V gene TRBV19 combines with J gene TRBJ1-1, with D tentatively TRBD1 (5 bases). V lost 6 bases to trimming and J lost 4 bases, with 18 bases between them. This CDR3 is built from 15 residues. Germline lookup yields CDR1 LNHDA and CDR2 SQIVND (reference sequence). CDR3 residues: CASRTPGGGGTEAFF. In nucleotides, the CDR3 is TGTGCCAGTAGGACCCCGGGGGGTGGTGGCACTGAAGCTTTCTTT.

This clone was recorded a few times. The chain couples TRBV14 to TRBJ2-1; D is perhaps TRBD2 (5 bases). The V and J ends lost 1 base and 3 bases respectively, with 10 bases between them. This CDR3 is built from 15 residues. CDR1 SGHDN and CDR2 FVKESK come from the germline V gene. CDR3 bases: TGTGCCAGCAGCCAAGCCCTACTAGACTACAATGAGCAGTTCTTC. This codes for CASSQALLDYNEQFF.

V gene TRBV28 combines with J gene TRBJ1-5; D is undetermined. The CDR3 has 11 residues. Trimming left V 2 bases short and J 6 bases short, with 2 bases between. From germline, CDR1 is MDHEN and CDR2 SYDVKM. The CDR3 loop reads CASSLSQPQHF. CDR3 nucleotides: TGTGCCAGCAGTTTAAGTCAGCCCCAGCATTTT.

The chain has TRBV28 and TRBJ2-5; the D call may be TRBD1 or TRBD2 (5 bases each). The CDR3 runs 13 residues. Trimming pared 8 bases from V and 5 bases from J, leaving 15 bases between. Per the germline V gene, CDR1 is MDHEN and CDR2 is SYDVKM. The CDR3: CASWASGRETQYF. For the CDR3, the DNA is TGTGCCAGCTGGGCTTCGGGGCGGGAGACCCAGTACTTC. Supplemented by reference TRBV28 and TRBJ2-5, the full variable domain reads DVKVTQSSRYLVKRTGEKVFLECVQDMDHENMFWYRQDPGLGLRLIYFSYDVKMKEKGDIPEGYSVSREKKERFSLILESASTNQTSMYLCASWASGRETQYFGPGTRLLVL.

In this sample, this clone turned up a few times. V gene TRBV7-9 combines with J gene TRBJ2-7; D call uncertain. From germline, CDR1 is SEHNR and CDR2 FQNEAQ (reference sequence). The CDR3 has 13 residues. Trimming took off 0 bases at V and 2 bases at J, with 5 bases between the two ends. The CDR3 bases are TGTGCCAGCAGCTTAGCCACGCCCTACGAGCAGTACTTC. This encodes CASSLATPYEQYF.

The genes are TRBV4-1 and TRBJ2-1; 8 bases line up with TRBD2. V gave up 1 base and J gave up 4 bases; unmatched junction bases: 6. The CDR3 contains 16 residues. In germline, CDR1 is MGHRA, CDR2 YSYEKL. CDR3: CASSQALAETYNEQFF. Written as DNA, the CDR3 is TGCGCCAGCAGCCAAGCACTAGCGGAAACATACAATGAGCAGTTCTTC.

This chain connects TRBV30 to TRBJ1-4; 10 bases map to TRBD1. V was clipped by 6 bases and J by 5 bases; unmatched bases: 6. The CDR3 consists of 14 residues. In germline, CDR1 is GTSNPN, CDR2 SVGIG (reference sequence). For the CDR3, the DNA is TGTGCCTGCCAGACAGGGGGCTCGAATGAAAAACTGTTTTTT. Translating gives CACQTGGSNEKLFF.

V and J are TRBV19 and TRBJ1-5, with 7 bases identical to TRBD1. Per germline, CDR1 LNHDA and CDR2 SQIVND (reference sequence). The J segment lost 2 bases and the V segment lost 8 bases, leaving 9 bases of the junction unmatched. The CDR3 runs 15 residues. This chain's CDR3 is CASRGIGTGNQPQHF. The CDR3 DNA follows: TGTGCCAGTCGGGGCATCGGGACAGGCAATCAGCCCCAGCATTTT.

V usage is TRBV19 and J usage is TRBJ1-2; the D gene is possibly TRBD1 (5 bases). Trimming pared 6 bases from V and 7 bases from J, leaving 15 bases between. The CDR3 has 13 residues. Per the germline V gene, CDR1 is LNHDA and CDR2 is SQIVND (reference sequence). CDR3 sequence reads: CASSPLGDRGYTF. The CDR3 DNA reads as TGTGCCAGTAGCCCCCTGGGGGATCGTGGCTACACCTTC. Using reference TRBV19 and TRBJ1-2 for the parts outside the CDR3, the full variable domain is DGGITQSPKYLFRKEGQNVTLSCEQNLNHDAMYWYRQDPGQGLRLIYYSQIVNDFQKGDIAEGYSVSREKKESFPLTVTSAQKNPTAFYLCASSPLGDRGYTFGSGTRLTVV.

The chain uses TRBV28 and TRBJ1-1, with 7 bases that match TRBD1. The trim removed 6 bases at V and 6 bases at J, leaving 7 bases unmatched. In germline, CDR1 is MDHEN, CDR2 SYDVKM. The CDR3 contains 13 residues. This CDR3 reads CASRWPGTAEAFF. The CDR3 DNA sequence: TGTGCCAGCAGGTGGCCCGGGACAGCTGAAGCTTTCTTT.